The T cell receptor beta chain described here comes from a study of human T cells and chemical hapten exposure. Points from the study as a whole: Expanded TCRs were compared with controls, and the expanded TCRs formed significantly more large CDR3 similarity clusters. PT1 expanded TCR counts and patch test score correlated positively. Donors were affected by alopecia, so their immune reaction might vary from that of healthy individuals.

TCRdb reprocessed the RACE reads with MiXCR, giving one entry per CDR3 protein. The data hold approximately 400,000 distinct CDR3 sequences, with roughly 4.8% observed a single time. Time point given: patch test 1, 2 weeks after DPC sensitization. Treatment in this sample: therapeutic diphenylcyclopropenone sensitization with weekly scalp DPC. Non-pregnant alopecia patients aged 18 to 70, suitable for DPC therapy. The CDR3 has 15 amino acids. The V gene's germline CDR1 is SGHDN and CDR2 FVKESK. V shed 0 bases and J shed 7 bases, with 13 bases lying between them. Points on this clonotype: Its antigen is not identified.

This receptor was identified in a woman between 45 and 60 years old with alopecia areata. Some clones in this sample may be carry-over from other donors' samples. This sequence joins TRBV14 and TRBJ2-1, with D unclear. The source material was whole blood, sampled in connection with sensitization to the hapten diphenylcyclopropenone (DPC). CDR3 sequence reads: CASSQDRGVWNEQFF. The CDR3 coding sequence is TGTGCCAGCAGCCAAGATAGAGGCGTTTGGAATGAGCAGTTCTTC.